The rows below give T cell receptor beta chains drawn from one sample of a study of CD8+ T cells in alopecia areata. The table came from immunoSEQ multiplex PCR; TCRdb's copy has only in-frame clones and leaves some out. This table holds roughly 92,000 clones, more than 65% found once. The source material was CD8+ T cells sorted from blood, sampled between weeks 44 and 45, from a patient treated with tofacitinib. These receptors were taken from a human donor with alopecia areata. CDR3s include the opening cysteine and the closing phenylalanine or tryptophan. D genes are given only for firm matches. Only part of the rows carry a size: once, few, many, or a class if the clone is expanded.

CDR3 DNA: TGTGCCAGCAGTTTGACAGGAGAGGGCACAGATACGCAGTATTTT
CDR3 protein: CASSLTGEGTDTQYF
D gene: -
V gene: TRBV27
J gene: TRBJ2-3
CDR3 length: 15
clone size: -

CDR3 DNA: TGTGCCAGCAGCTCGGACACCCATTCACCCCTCCACTTT
CDR3 protein: CASSSDTHSPLHF
D gene: -
V gene: TRBV7-3
J gene: TRBJ1-6
CDR3 length: 13
clone size: -

CDR3 DNA: TGTGCCAGCAGTTTCCCTAGGGATACGCAGTATTTT
CDR3 protein: CASSFPRDTQYF
D gene: -
V gene: TRBV2
J gene: TRBJ2-3
CDR3 length: 12
clone size: -

CDR3 DNA: TGCGCCAGCAGCCAAGCGCGGAGGAGATATGGCTACACCTTC
CDR3 protein: CASSQARRRYGYTF
D gene: -
V gene: TRBV4-3
J gene: TRBJ1-2
CDR3 length: 14
clone size: -

CDR3 DNA: TGTGCCAGCAGCCCTGGGAACTACGTTGAAGCTTTCTTT
CDR3 protein: CASSPGNYVEAFF
D gene: -
V gene: TRBV7-9
J gene: TRBJ1-1
CDR3 length: 13
clone size: -

CDR3 DNA: TGCGCCAGCAGCTTGCTACCGGGGACAGGGAGAGTAAGATATGAGCAGTTCTTC
CDR3 protein: CASSLLPGTGRVRYEQFF
D gene: TRBD1
V gene: TRBV5-1
J gene: TRBJ2-1
CDR3 length: 18
clone size: few

CDR3 DNA: TGTGCCAGCAGTCGAGAACAAGAGACCCAGTACTTC
CDR3 protein: CASSREQETQYF
D gene: -
V gene: TRBV25-1
J gene: TRBJ2-5
CDR3 length: 12
clone size: -

CDR3 DNA: TGCGCCAGCAGCCAACCTTCCTACGAGCAGTACTTC
CDR3 protein: CASSQPSYEQYF
D gene: -
V gene: TRBV4-1
J gene: TRBJ2-7
CDR3 length: 12
clone size: -

CDR3 DNA: TGTGCCAGCAGCTTTGGTGCATCCTACGAGCAGTACTTC
CDR3 protein: CASSFGASYEQYF
D gene: -
V gene: TRBV11-2
J gene: TRBJ2-7
CDR3 length: 13
clone size: -

CDR3 DNA: TGTGCCAGCAGCTTCCCTCCAGGGGGAACAGATACGCAGTATTTT
CDR3 protein: CASSFPPGGTDTQYF
D gene: TRBD1
V gene: TRBV7-2
J gene: TRBJ2-3
CDR3 length: 15
clone size: -

CDR3 DNA: TGCGCCAGCAGCTTCGGAGGGGTAGGCACTGAAGCTTTCTTT
CDR3 protein: CASSFGGVGTEAFF
D gene: -
V gene: TRBV5-1
J gene: TRBJ1-1
CDR3 length: 14
clone size: -

CDR3 DNA: TGCAGCGTTGCCCAGCGGGGGGACCCTTACAATGAGCAGTTCTTC
CDR3 protein: CSVAQRGDPYNEQFF
D gene: TRBD2
V gene: TRBV29-1
J gene: TRBJ2-1
CDR3 length: 15
clone size: -

CDR3 DNA: TGTGCCAGCGGAGGAGCGGACCCCGACGGCGAGCAGTACTTC
CDR3 protein: CASGGADPDGEQYF
D gene: -
V gene: TRBV9
J gene: TRBJ2-7
CDR3 length: 14
clone size: -

CDR3 DNA: TGTGCCTGGGCGGGCGGGGGTGGCAAAAACATTCAGTACTTC
CDR3 protein: CAWAGGGGKNIQYF
D gene: TRBD2
V gene: TRBV30
J gene: TRBJ2-4
CDR3 length: 14
clone size: -

CDR3 DNA: TGTGCCAGCAGTTCCGGATCAGTGAGGAGCAATCAGCCCCAGCATTTT
CDR3 protein: CASSSGSVRSNQPQHF
D gene: -
V gene: TRBV6-4
J gene: TRBJ1-5
CDR3 length: 16
clone size: -

CDR3 DNA: TGTGCCTGGAAAAGAACCTGGGATGAAGCTTTCTTT
CDR3 protein: CAWKRTWDEAFF
D gene: -
V gene: TRBV30
J gene: TRBJ1-1
CDR3 length: 12
clone size: -

CDR3 DNA: TGCAGCGTTGAGCAAGCGGGGGAAGAATACGAGCAGTACTTC
CDR3 protein: CSVEQAGEEYEQYF
D gene: TRBD2
V gene: TRBV29-1
J gene: TRBJ2-7
CDR3 length: 14
clone size: few

CDR3 DNA: TGCGCCAGCAGCCAAGATCTAGGGACAGGACTCTCGGGGGTCCTGACTTTC
CDR3 protein: CASSQDLGTGLSGVLTF
D gene: TRBD1
V gene: TRBV4-3
J gene: TRBJ2-6
CDR3 length: 17
clone size: -

CDR3 DNA: TGTGCCAGCAGCGTGGACGATCTAGCGGGGTATGGATACGAGCAGTACTTC
CDR3 protein: CASSVDDLAGYGYEQYF
D gene: TRBD2
V gene: TRBV9
J gene: TRBJ2-7
CDR3 length: 17
clone size: few

CDR3 DNA: TGTGCCAGCAGCTTCGAAACCGGGGAGCTGTTTTTT
CDR3 protein: CASSFETGELFF
D gene: -
V gene: TRBV13
J gene: TRBJ2-2
CDR3 length: 12
clone size: -

CDR3 DNA: TGTGCCAGCAGCCCCAGCGGTAGGGCTGGGGCCAACGTCCTGACTTTC
CDR3 protein: CASSPSGRAGANVLTF
D gene: -
V gene: TRBV14
J gene: TRBJ2-6
CDR3 length: 16
clone size: -

CDR3 DNA: TGTGCCAGCAGGGGAGGGGGGATGAATGAGCAGTTCTTC
CDR3 protein: CASRGGGMNEQFF
D gene: -
V gene: TRBV27
J gene: TRBJ2-1
CDR3 length: 13
clone size: -

CDR3 DNA: TGTGCCAGCAGAACTCCGGCGTACGAGCAGTACTTC
CDR3 protein: CASRTPAYEQYF
D gene: -
V gene: TRBV6-5
J gene: TRBJ2-7
CDR3 length: 12
clone size: -